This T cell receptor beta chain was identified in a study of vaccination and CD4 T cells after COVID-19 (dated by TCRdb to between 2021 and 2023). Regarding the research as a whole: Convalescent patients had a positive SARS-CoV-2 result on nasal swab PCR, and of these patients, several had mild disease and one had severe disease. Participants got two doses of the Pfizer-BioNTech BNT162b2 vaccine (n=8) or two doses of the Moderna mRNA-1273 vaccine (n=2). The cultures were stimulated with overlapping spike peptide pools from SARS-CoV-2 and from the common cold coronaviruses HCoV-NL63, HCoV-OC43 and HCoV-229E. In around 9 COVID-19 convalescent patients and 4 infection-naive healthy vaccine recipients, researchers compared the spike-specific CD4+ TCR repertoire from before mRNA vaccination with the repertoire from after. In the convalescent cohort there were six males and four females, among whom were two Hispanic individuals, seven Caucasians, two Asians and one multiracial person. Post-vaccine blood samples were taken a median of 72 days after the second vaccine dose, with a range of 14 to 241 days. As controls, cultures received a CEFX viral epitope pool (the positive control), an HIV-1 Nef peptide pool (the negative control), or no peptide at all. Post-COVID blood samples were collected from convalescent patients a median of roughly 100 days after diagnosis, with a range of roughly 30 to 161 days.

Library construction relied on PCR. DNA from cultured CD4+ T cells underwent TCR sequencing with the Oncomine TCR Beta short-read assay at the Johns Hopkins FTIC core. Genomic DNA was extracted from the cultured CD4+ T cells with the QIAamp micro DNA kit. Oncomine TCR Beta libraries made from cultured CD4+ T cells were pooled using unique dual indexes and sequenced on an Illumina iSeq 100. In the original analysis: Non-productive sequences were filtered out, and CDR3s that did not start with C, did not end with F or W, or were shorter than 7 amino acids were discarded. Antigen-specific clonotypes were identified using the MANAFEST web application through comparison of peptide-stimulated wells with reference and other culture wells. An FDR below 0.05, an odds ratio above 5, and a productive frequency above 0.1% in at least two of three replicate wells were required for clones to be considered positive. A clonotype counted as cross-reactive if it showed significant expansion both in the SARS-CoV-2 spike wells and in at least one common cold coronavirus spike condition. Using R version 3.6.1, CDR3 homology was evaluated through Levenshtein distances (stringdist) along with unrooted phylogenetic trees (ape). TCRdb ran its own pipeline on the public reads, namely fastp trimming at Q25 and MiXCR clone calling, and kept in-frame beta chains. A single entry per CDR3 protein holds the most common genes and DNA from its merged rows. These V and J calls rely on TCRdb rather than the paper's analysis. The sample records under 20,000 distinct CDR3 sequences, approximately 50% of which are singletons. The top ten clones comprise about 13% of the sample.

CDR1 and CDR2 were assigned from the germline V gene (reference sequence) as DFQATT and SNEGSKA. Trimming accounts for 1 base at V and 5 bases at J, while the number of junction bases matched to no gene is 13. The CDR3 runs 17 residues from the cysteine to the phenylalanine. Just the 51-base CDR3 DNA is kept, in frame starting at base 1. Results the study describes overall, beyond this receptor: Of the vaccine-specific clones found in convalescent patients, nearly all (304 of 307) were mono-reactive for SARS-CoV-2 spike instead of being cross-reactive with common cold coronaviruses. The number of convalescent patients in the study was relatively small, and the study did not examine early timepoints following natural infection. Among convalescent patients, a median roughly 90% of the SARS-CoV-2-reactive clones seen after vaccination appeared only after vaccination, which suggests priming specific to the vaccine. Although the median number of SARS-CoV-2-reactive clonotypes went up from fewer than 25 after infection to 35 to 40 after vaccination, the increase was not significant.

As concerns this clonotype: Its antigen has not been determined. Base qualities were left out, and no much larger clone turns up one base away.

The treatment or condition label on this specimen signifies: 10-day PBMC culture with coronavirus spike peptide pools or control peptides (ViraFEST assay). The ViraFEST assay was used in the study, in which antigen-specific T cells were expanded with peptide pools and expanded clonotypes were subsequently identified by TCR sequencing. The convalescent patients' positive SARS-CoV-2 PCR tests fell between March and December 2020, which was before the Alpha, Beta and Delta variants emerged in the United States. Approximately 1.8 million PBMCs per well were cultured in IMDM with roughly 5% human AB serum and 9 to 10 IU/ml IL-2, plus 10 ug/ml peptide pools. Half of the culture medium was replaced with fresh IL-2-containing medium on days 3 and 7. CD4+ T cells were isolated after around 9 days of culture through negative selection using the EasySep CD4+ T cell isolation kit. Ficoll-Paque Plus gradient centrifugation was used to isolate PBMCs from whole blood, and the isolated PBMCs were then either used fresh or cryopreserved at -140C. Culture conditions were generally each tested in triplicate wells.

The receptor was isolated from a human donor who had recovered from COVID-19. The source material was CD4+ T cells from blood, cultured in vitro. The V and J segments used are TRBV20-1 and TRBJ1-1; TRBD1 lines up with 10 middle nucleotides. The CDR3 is CSARAPPKDRGRTEAFF. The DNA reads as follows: TGCAGTGCTAGAGCCCCCCCAAAAGACAGGGGGCGAACTGAAGCTTTCTTT.